A selection of T cell receptor beta chains follows, all from one sample in a study of shared clonotypes between healthy human individuals. TCRdb's copy holds only in-frame clones and misses some; the assay was immunoSEQ multiplex PCR. The sample has about a million clones, about three quarters seen once. The sequencing sample was made of memory CD4+ T cells sorted from blood. These TCRs come from a man aged 18 to 30 in good health. CDR3s include the opening cysteine and the closing phenylalanine or tryptophan. A D gene is named only where the DNA matches it firmly. Where a row states a size, it is once, few, many or the class of an expanded clone; other rows omit it.

TRBJ2-2	TRBV18	-	-	CASSPRTGELFF	TGTGCCAGCTCACCGCGTACCGGGGAGCTGTTTTTT
TRBJ1-2	TRBV4-1	-	-	CASSQETPANYGYTF	TGCGCCAGCAGCCAAGAAACGCCAGCTAACTATGGCTACACCTTC
TRBJ1-2	TRBV2	once	-	CASSEIRDHGYTF	TGTGCCAGCAGTGAAATCAGGGACCATGGCTACACCTTC
TRBJ2-7	TRBV7-9	-	-	CASSLALSAGGNIVYEQYF	TGTGCCAGCAGCTTAGCCCTAAGCGCTGGAGGTAATATTGTCTACGAGCAGTACTTC
TRBJ2-1	TRBV7-2	few	-	CASSGGQSSYNEQFF	TGTGCCAGCAGCGGCGGACAGAGCTCCTACAATGAGCAGTTCTTC
TRBJ1-2	TRBV9	few	-	CASSVGGGLGANYGYTF	TGTGCCAGCAGCGTAGGGGGAGGGCTTGGGGCTAACTATGGCTACACCTTC
TRBJ2-7	TRBV14	-	-	CASSQGRNPLYEQYF	TGTGCCAGCAGCCAAGGAAGGAACCCCCTTTACGAGCAGTACTTC
TRBJ1-5	TRBV6-5	-	TRBD1	CASSRTGSNQPQHF	TGTGCCAGCAGCCGGACAGGGAGCAATCAGCCCCAGCATTTT
TRBJ2-2	TRBV25-1	-	TRBD1	CASREGTGGMTGELFF	TGTGCCAGCAGGGAAGGGACAGGGGGCATGACCGGGGAGCTGTTTTTT
TRBJ2-7	TRBV9	-	-	CASSEYPMTEQYF	TGTGCCAGCAGCGAGTACCCGATGACCGAGCAGTACTTC
TRBJ1-2	TRBV21-1	many	-	CASSGRDRENYGYTF	TGTGCCAGCAGCGGACGGGACAGGGAGAATTATGGCTACACCTTC
TRBJ1-1	TRBV18	-	-	CASSYSETKNTEAFF	TGTGCCAGCTCATACTCCGAGACAAAGAACACTGAAGCTTTCTTT
TRBJ1-5	TRBV7-3	-	TRBD1	CASSPRNTGGKSESNQPQHF	TGTGCCAGCAGCCCGAGAAACACAGGGGGCAAAAGCGAAAGCAATCAGCCCCAGCATTTT
TRBJ2-2	TRBV11-2	-	-	CASSWGLKAGELFF	TGTGCCAGCAGCTGGGGACTCAAGGCCGGGGAGCTGTTTTTT
TRBJ2-2	TRBV28	-	-	CASNMRGSRNGELFF	TGTGCCAGCAACATGAGGGGCTCCCGCAACGGGGAGCTGTTTTTT
TRBJ1-1	TRBV28	-	-	CASSRTLNTEAFF	TGTGCCAGCAGTCGAACCCTAAACACTGAAGCTTTCTTT
TRBJ1-4	TRBV7-9	few	-	CASSPRGEGREKLFF	TGTGCCAGCAGCCCCAGGGGAGAGGGGCGAGAAAAACTGTTTTTT
TRBJ2-1	TRBV10-3	-	TRBD2	CAISLSGGVGNEQFF	TGTGCCATCAGTCTTAGCGGGGGTGTCGGGAATGAGCAGTTCTTC
TRBJ1-1	TRBV19	-	-	CASSIEMGTEAFF	TGTGCCAGTAGTATAGAGATGGGGACTGAAGCTTTCTTT
TRBJ2-7	TRBV10-2	-	-	CASSGGGRDQGYEQYF	TGCGCCAGCAGTGGAGGGGGGCGGGACCAAGGCTACGAGCAGTACTTC
TRBJ2-7	TRBV6-1	-	-	CASGGGTGGDEQYF	TGTGCCAGCGGGGGTGGAACCGGAGGTGACGAGCAGTACTTC
TRBJ1-2	TRBV30	-	TRBD1	CAWRYTTGNYGYTF	TGTGCCTGGAGGTATACGACAGGGAACTATGGCTACACCTTC
TRBJ1-5	TRBV18	-	TRBD1	CASSPGQVSNQPQHF	TGTGCCAGCTCACCTGGACAGGTTAGCAATCAGCCCCAGCATTTT
TRBJ2-7	TRBV18	once	-	CASSVGQRSSYEQYF	TGTGCCAGCTCAGTCGGACAGAGGAGCTCCTACGAGCAGTACTTC
TRBJ1-6	TRBV14	-	-	CASSQGGPYNSPLHF	TGTGCCAGCAGCCAGGGTGGGCCCTATAATTCACCCCTCCACTTT
TRBJ2-1	TRBV5-6	-	TRBD2	CASSLGTAGGPNEQFF	TGTGCCAGCAGCTTGGGTACAGCGGGGGGGCCCAATGAGCAGTTCTTC
TRBJ2-7	TRBV10-3	-	TRBD2	CAARGRGGDYEQYF	TGTGCCGCCAGAGGGCGGGGGGGCGACTACGAGCAGTACTTC
TRBJ1-1	TRBV4-3	-	-	CASSWDLNTEAFF	TGCGCCAGCAGCTGGGACCTGAACACTGAAGCTTTCTTT
TRBJ1-2	TRBV30	-	-	CAWRGLQGYGYTF	TGTGCCTGGCGGGGGCTTCAAGGTTATGGCTACACCTTC
TRBJ2-1	TRBV10-3	-	TRBD1	CAISDPGQGAGDEQFF	TGTGCCATCAGTGATCCGGGACAGGGGGCAGGGGATGAGCAGTTCTTC
TRBJ1-2	TRBV9	-	-	CASSPQVASFYGYTF	TGTGCCAGCAGCCCCCAGGTTGCTTCTTTCTATGGCTACACCTTC
TRBJ2-3	TRBV6-5	-	-	CASIGPYRDTQYF	TGTGCCAGCATCGGGCCCTACAGAGATACGCAGTATTTT
TRBJ1-2	TRBV5-6	once	-	CASGQNNYGYTF	TGTGCCAGCGGACAGAATAACTATGGCTACACCTTC
TRBJ2-5	TRBV10-3	-	TRBD1	CAISEGRQGDGETQYF	TGTGCCATCAGTGAGGGGAGACAGGGGGATGGAGAGACCCAGTACTTC
TRBJ2-1	TRBV7-9	-	-	CASSTRRAGNSYNEQFF	TGTGCCAGCAGCACTCGTCGGGCGGGGAACTCCTACAATGAGCAGTTCTTC
TRBJ2-3	TRBV6-6	-	-	CASSSRQTDTQYF	TGTGCCAGCAGTTCAAGACAAACAGATACGCAGTATTTT
TRBJ2-7	TRBV19	once	TRBD1	CASSRWDREPYEQYF	TGTGCCAGTAGTAGATGGGACAGGGAACCCTACGAGCAGTACTTC
TRBJ1-1	TRBV18	few	-	CASSPPEGPEWAFF	TGTGCCAGCTCACCACCCGAAGGACCTGAGTGGGCTTTCTTT
TRBJ2-5	TRBV28	-	-	CASGTIGETQYF	TGTGCCAGCGGAACTATCGGGGAGACCCAGTACTTC
TRBJ2-1	TRBV7-8	-	-	CASSTDYRGGDEQFF	TGTGCCAGCAGCACCGACTACCGGGGTGGGGATGAGCAGTTCTTC
TRBJ1-6	TRBV6-4	-	-	CASSDSNSPLHF	TGTGCCAGCAGTGACTCCAATTCACCCCTCCACTTT
TRBJ2-7	TRBV6-1	-	-	CASSRLVEAYEQYF	TGTGCCAGCAGTCGACTAGTTGAGGCCTACGAGCAGTACTTC
TRBJ1-3	TRBV30	-	-	CAWDDTGNTIYF	TGTGCCTGGGATGACACTGGAAACACCATATATTTT
TRBJ2-5	TRBV9	-	TRBD1	CASSSHGQGQETQYF	TGTGCCAGCAGCTCCCACGGACAGGGGCAAGAGACCCAGTACTTC
TRBJ1-5	TRBV7-2	few	-	CASSLVGGNQPQHF	TGTGCCAGCAGCTTAGTAGGGGGCAATCAGCCCCAGCATTTT
TRBJ2-1	TRBV11-2	few	-	CASSLDWQGGNEQFF	TGTGCCAGCAGCTTAGACTGGCAGGGGGGTAATGAGCAGTTCTTC
TRBJ2-2	TRBV21-1	once	-	CASSVPGQSTGELFF	TGTGCCAGCAGCGTCCCGGGACAGAGCACCGGGGAGCTGTTTTTT
TRBJ2-7	TRBV6-4	-	-	CASSDSRGPYEQYF	TGTGCCAGCAGTGATTCCCGGGGTCCCTACGAGCAGTACTTC
TRBJ2-7	TRBV6-5	many	TRBD2	CASSYGGRTYEQYF	TGTGCCAGCAGTTACGGCGGGAGGACCTACGAGCAGTACTTC
TRBJ1-6	TRBV28	-	TRBD1	CASSPVARDRPPPLHF	TGTGCCAGCAGTCCCGTGGCTCGGGACAGGCCTCCACCCCTCCACTTT
TRBJ2-7	TRBV7-2	-	-	CASSLTVTYEQYF	TGTGCCAGCAGCCTGACAGTTACCTACGAGCAGTACTTC
TRBJ1-2	TRBV30	-	-	CAWSVEGAHGYTF	TGTGCCTGGAGTGTAGAAGGGGCTCATGGCTACACCTTC
TRBJ2-1	TRBV2	-	TRBD2	CASSSGTSFHEQFF	TGTGCCAGCAGTTCCGGGACTAGCTTCCATGAGCAGTTCTTC
TRBJ1-2	TRBV7-2	-	-	CASSLGTGYGYTF	TGTGCCAGCAGCCTGGGAACAGGATATGGCTACACCTTC